This T cell receptor (beta chain) was sequenced in a study of cytomegalovirus exposure and HLA in healthy donors. In the PCR, 60 Vbeta and 13 Jbeta primers were used. Using immunoSEQ multiplex PCR, the repertoire was profiled, and TCRdb retains in-frame clones only, with some absent. The sample holds around 50,000 clones; around three fifths are singletons and the top ten take about 12%. The length of the CDR3 is 13 residues. V gave up 7 bases and J gave up 8 bases, with 17 bases separating them. Germline V gives CDR1 MNHNS, CDR2 SASEGT. Sequencing was done on a sample of PBMCs. The TCR was taken from a human donor in good health. V usage is TRBV6-1 and J usage is TRBJ1-1; D gene unclear. The CDR3 DNA reads TGTGCCAGCACCGTCCATTTCGAGGAGGAAGCTTTCTTT. It specifies CASTVHFEEEAFF.